This T cell receptor (beta chain) was profiled in a study of CXCR3-negative and CXCR3-positive naive CD8 T cells. Study-wide background: Per-library TRB read counts averaged about 1.5 +/- 0.3 million, adding up to 120 million to 150 million in total. Study conclusions and caveats: A higher hydrophobicity marked the TRB CDR3s of CXCR3-positive naive cells versus CXCR3-negative naive cells. Partially decreased CXCR3 expression was recorded after cryopreservation, and fresh PBMCs were used in most assays. Diversity was high in both naive subsets and much lower in memory cells.

Concerning this clonotype: The target antigen is unknown.

Libraries of TRB cDNA were made by 5' RACE and carried UMIs. Each CDR3 protein gets one entry in TCRdb, which reprocessed the 5' RACE reads and gives no DNA. The listing records about 150,000 distinct CDR3 sequences. The germline V gene encodes CDR1 SQVTM and CDR2 ANQGSEA. CDR3 length: 13 amino acids. This chain uses TRBV29-1 with TRBJ2-5; TCRdb designates TRBD1, a call that cannot be tested without DNA. Material for sequencing was naive CXCR3+ CD8+ T cells from blood. Subset denoted: CD45RO-CCR7+CD27+CD95- naive CD8+ T cells expressing CXCR3 (TNR3+). The receptor's source is a human donor in good health. Some clones in this sample may be carry-over from other donors' samples. The CDR3 protein is CSAETGGLETQYF. The full variable domain, rest sourced from reference TRBV29-1 and TRBJ2-5, is SAVISQKPSRDICQRGTSLTIQCQVDSQVTMMFWYRQQPGQSLTLIATANQGSEATYESGFVIDKFPISRPNLTFSTLTVSNMSPEDSSIYLCSAETGGLETQYFGPGTRLLVL.